Listed here is a single TCR beta chain. The antigen is not known. Germline is not matched at one junction end, which may reflect a read error. This record belongs to a study of shared clonotypes between healthy human individuals. General study results and limits: Relative to clonotypes present in all four donors, those not shared had lower generation probabilities. A generally larger estimated richness was seen in naive subsets than in memory subsets. Depth was large, yet rarefaction showed that sorted-subset sequencing was incomplete.

Data came from immunoSEQ multiplex PCR; TCRdb stores just in-frame clones and leaves some out. The sample yields some 1.1 million clones, approximately 75% seen once. The CDR3 spans 16 residues. The germline gives CDR1 KGHSH, CDR2 LQKENI. V and J are TRBV18 and TRBJ1-1; 7 positions agree with TRBD1. The sequence was collected from a man aged 18 to 35 in good health. Some clones in this sample may be carry-over from other donors' samples. Sequencing input: memory CD4+ T cells from PBMCs. As to subset: CD45RA-negative fraction. The CDR3 region has the DNA TGTGCCAGCTCAACGACAGGGAGGGGAAGGAACGCTGAAGCTTTCTTT. Encoded protein: CASSTTGRGRNAEAFF.